One sample yielded the 2 T cell receptor beta chains listed below, sequenced in a study of T cells in Graves' hyperthyroidism and ophthalmopathy. RNA transcripts served as the template for amplifying TCR beta CDR3 regions. TCR CDR3 regions were first amplified by RT-PCR with HTBI primers. One entry per CDR3 protein results from TCRdb running MiXCR on the multiplex PCR reads. The repertoire holds about 420,000 distinct CDR3 sequences, around 15% seen once, with approximately 5.3% in the top ten. Sequencing was performed on blood. Source of these receptors: a woman between 18 and 30 years old with Graves' hyperthyroidism.

In its sample, this clonotype was seen once. A single base separates this from a much larger clone, so it may be a read error. The chain joins TRBV20-1 to TRBJ2-3; TRBD1 might be the D (5 bases). The CDR3 runs 12 residues. The germline V gene has CDR1 DFQATT and CDR2 SNEGSKA (reference sequence). V was clipped by 6 bases and J by 4 bases, with 11 bases between them. The DNA for the CDR3 is TGCAGTGCCACGGACATGGCAGATACGCAGTATTTT. This gives the protein CSATDMADTQYF.

V usage is TRBV9 and J usage is TRBJ2-6, with D possibly called TRBD1 or TRBD2 (5 bases each). The CDR3 has 18 amino acids. Germline values: CDR1 SGDLS, CDR2 YYNGEE. Deletions cut 0 bases from V and 1 base from J, with 14 bases between. The CDR3: CASSVDPGWGSGANVLTF. The CDR3, as DNA: TGTGCCAGCAGCGTAGACCCAGGGTGGGGGTCTGGGGCCAACGTCCTGACTTTC.